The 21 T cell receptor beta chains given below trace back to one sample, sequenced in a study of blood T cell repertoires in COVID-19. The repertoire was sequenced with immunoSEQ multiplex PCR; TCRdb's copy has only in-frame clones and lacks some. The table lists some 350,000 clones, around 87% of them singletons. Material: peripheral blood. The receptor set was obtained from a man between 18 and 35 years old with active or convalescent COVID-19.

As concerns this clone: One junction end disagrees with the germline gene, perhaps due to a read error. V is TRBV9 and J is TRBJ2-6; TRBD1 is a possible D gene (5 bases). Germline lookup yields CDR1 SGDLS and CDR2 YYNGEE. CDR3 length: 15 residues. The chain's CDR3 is CASSVSMSGANVLTF. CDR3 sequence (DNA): TGTGCCAGCAGCGTCTCTATGTCTGGGGCCAACGTGCTGACTTTC.

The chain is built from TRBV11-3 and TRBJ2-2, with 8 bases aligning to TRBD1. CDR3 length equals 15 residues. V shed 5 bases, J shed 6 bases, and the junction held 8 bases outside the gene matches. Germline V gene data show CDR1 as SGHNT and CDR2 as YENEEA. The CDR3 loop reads CASSARTGKSGELFF. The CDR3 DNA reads TGTGCCAGCAGCGCGCGGACAGGGAAGTCCGGGGAGCTGTTTTTT.

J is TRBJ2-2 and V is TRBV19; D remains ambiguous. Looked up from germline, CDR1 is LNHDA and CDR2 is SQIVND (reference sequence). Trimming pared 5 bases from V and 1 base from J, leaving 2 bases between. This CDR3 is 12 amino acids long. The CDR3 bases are TGTGCCAGTAGTCGGAACACCGGGGAGCTGTTTTTT. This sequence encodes CASSRNTGELFF.

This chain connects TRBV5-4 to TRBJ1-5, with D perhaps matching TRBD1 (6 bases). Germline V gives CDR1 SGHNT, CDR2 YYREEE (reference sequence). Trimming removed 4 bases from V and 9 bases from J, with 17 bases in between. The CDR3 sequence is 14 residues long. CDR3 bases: TGTGCCAGCAGCCTAAAGGGGGATCCAGGGCCCCAGCATTTT. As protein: CASSLKGDPGPQHF.

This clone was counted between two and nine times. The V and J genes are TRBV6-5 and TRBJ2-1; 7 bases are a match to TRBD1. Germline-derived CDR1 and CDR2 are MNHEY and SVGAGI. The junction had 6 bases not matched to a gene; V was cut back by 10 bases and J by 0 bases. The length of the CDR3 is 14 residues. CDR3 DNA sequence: TGTGCCACGTACAGGGGCCGCTCCTACAATGAGCAGTTCTTC. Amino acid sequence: CATYRGRSYNEQFF.

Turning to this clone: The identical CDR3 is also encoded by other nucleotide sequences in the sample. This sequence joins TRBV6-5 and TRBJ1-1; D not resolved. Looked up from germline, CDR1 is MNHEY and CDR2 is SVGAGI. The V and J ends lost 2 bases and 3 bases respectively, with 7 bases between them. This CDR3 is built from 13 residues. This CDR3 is CASSYLVDTEAFF. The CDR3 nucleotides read TGTGCCAGCAGTTACCTTGTTGACACTGAAGCTTTCTTT.

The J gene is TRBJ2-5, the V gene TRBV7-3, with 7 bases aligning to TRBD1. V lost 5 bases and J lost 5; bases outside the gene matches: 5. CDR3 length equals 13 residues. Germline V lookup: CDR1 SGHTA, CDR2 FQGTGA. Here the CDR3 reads CASSHRGSETQYF. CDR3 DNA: TGTGCCAGCAGCCACAGGGGTTCGGAGACCCAGTACTTC.

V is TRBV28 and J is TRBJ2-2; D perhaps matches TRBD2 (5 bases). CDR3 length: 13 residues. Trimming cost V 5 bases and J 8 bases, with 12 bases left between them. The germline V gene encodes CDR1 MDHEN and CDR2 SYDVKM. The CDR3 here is CASSPRTGGELFF. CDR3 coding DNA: TGTGCCAGCAGTCCCCGAACGGGGGGGGAGCTGTTTTTT.

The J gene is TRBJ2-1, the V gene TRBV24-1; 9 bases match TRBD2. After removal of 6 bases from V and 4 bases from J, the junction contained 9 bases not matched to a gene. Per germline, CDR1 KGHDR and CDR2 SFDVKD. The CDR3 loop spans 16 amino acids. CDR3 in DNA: TGTGCCACCAGTCTACCGGGACTAGCTGCATACAATGAGCAGTTCTTC. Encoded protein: CATSLPGLAAYNEQFF.

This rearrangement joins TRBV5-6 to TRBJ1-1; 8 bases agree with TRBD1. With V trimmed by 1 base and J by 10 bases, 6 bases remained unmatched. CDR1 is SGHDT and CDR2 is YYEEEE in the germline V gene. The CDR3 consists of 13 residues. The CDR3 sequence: CASSLSGGGGAFF. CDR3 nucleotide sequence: TGTGCCAGCAGCTTGTCAGGGGGCGGAGGAGCTTTCTTT.

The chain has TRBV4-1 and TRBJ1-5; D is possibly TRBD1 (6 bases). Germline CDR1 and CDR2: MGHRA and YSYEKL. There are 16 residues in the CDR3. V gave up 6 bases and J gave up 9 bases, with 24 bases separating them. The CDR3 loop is CASRGQQGDSVLPQHF. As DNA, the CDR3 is TGCGCCAGCAGGGGTCAACAGGGAGACTCAGTCTTGCCCCAGCATTTT.

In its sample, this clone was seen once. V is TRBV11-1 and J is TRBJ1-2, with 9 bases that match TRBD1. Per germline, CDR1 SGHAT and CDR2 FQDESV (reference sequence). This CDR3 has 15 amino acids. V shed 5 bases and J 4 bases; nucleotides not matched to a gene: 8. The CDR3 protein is CASSPIDRGSYGYTF. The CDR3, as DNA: TGTGCCAGCAGCCCGATAGACAGGGGGTCCTATGGCTACACCTTC.

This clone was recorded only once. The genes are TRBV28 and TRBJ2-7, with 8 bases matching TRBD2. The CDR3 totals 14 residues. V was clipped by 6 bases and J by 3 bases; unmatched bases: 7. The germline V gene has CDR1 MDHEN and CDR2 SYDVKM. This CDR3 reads CASRTAGDYYEQYF. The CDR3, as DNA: TGTGCCAGCAGAACAGCGGGGGACTACTACGAGCAGTACTTC.

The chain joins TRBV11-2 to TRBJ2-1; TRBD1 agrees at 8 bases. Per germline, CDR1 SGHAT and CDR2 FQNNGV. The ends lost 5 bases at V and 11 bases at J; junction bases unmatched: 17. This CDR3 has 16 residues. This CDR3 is CASSPYGQGWMKKQFF. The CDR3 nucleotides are TGTGCCAGCAGCCCTTATGGACAGGGATGGATGAAAAAGCAGTTCTTC.

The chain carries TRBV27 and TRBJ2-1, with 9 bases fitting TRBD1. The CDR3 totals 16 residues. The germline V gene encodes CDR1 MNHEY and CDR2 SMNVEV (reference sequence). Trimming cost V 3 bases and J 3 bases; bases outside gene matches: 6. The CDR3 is CASSLLGTGSYNEQFF. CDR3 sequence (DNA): TGTGCCAGCAGTTTGCTCGGGACAGGGAGCTACAATGAGCAGTTCTTC.

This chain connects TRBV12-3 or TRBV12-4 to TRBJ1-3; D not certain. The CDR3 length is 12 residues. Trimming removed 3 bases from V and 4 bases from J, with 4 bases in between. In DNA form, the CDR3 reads TGTGCCAGCAGTTTGCGCGGAAACACCATATATTTT. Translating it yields CASSLRGNTIYF.

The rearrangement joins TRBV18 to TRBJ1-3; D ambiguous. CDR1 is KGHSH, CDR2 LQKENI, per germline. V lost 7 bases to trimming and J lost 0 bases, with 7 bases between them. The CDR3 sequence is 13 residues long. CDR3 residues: CASLPSSGNTIYF. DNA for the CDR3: TGTGCCAGCTTGCCGAGCTCTGGAAACACCATATATTTT.

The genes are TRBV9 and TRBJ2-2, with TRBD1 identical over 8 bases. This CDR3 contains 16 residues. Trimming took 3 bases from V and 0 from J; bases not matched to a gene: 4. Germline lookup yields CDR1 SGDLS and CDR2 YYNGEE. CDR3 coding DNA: TGTGCCAGCAGCGCCCAGGGGGCGCCGAACACCGGGGAGCTGTTTTTT. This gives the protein CASSAQGAPNTGELFF.

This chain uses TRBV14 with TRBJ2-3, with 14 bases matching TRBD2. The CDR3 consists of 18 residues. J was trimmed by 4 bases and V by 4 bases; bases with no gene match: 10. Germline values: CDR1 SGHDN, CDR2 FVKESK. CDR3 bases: TGTGCCAGCAGCCTCGGACTAGCGGGAGGAGGTCGGGCAGATACGCAGTATTTT. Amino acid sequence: CASSLGLAGGGRADTQYF.

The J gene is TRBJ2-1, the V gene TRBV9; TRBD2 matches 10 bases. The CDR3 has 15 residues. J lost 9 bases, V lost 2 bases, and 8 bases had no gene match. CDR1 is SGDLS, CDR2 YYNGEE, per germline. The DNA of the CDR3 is TGTGCCAGCAGCGTGGGGACTAGCGCAGGCGGTGAGCAGTTCTTC. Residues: CASSVGTSAGGEQFF.

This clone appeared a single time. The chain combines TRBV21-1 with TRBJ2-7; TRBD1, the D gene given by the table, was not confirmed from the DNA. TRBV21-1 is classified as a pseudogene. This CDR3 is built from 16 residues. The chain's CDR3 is CAILKPYGTGLYEQYF. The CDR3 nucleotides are TGTGCCATCCTGAAACCTTACGGGACAGGCTTATACGAGCAGTACTTC.